These T cell receptor beta chains were read from a single sample in a study of CD8 T cells in ankylosing spondylitis. TCRdb itself ran the 5' RACE reads through MiXCR, one entry per CDR3 protein. The table lists a few hundred thousand distinct CDR3 sequences, 15% to 20% of them singletons. Sequencing was done on a sample of blood, either unsorted or a sorted T cell fraction (not recorded which). These receptors originate from a male donor with ankylosing spondylitis or in good health (not recorded which). CDR3s include the opening cysteine and the closing phenylalanine or tryptophan. Each record gives: D gene, V gene, clone size, J gene, CDR3 protein, CDR3 DNA. D genes are given only for firm matches. Clone size is not always given. Where it is, it says once, few, many or a class for expanded clones.

d_call: -; v_call: TRBV29-1; clone_size: many; j_call: TRBJ2-2; cdr3_aa: CSVEGPNTGELFF; cdr3_nt: TGCAGCGTTGAGGGACCGAACACCGGGGAGCTGTTTTTT
d_call: TRBD2; v_call: TRBV20-1; clone_size: few; j_call: TRBJ2-3; cdr3_aa: CSASPLREGTDTQYF; cdr3_nt: TGCAGTGCTAGCCCCCTCCGGGAGGGGACAGATACGCAGTATTTT
d_call: TRBD1; v_call: TRBV29-1; clone_size: many; j_call: TRBJ1-2; cdr3_aa: CSVRGTVAGYGYTF; cdr3_nt: TGCAGCGTCAGGGGGACCGTCGCGGGCTATGGCTACACCTTC
d_call: -; v_call: TRBV7-9; clone_size: -; j_call: TRBJ2-2; cdr3_aa: CASSSGGATLGELFF; cdr3_nt: TGTGCCAGCAGCTCAGGAGGAGCGACCCTCGGGGAGCTGTTTTTT
d_call: -; v_call: TRBV19; clone_size: -; j_call: TRBJ1-5; cdr3_aa: CASSDRDADNQPQHF; cdr3_nt: TGTGCCAGTAGTGACCGGGACGCCGACAATCAGCCCCAGCATTTT
d_call: -; v_call: TRBV3-1; clone_size: -; j_call: TRBJ2-2; cdr3_aa: CASSPGSVTGELFF; cdr3_nt: TGTGCCAGCAGCCCGGGATCGGTCACCGGGGAGCTGTTTTTT
d_call: TRBD1; v_call: TRBV4-1; clone_size: -; j_call: TRBJ1-1; cdr3_aa: CASSQERTGTDMNTEAFF; cdr3_nt: TGCGCCAGCAGCCAAGAACGGACAGGGACGGACATGAACACTGAAGCTTTCTTT
d_call: TRBD2; v_call: TRBV4-2; clone_size: few; j_call: TRBJ2-1; cdr3_aa: CASSPLAGPYNEQFF; cdr3_nt: TGTGCCAGCAGCCCGCTAGCGGGTCCCTACAATGAGCAGTTCTTC
d_call: -; v_call: TRBV11-2; clone_size: -; j_call: TRBJ2-7; cdr3_aa: CASSDEEGLSYEQYF; cdr3_nt: TGTGCCAGCAGCGATGAGGAGGGCCTTTCCTACGAGCAGTACTTC
d_call: -; v_call: TRBV29-1; clone_size: -; j_call: TRBJ2-3; cdr3_aa: CSVEVVRDPSTDTQYF; cdr3_nt: TGCAGCGTTGAAGTGGTGAGGGATCCTAGCACAGATACGCAGTATTTT
d_call: TRBD2; v_call: TRBV20-1; clone_size: few; j_call: TRBJ2-5; cdr3_aa: CSARDSLAGSTETQYF; cdr3_nt: TGCAGTGCTAGAGATTCCCTAGCGGGATCGACAGAGACCCAGTACTTC
d_call: TRBD1; v_call: TRBV10-3; clone_size: -; j_call: TRBJ2-5; cdr3_aa: CAIRDRLGETQYF; cdr3_nt: TGTGCCATCAGGGACAGGCTGGGGGAGACCCAGTACTTC
d_call: -; v_call: TRBV9; clone_size: few; j_call: TRBJ1-2; cdr3_aa: CASSVEDSTNYGYTF; cdr3_nt: TGTGCCAGCAGCGTAGAAGACAGCACTAACTATGGCTACACCTTC
d_call: -; v_call: TRBV10-1; clone_size: -; j_call: TRBJ2-1; cdr3_aa: CASSGLRSYNEQFF; cdr3_nt: TGCGCCAGCTCCGGATTACGCTCCTACAATGAGCAGTTCTTC
d_call: -; v_call: TRBV27; clone_size: -; j_call: TRBJ1-2; cdr3_aa: CASSLGRMFDLGGYTF; cdr3_nt: TGTGCCAGCAGTTTAGGAAGGATGTTTGATCTAGGCGGCTACACCTTC
d_call: TRBD2; v_call: TRBV3-1; clone_size: -; j_call: TRBJ2-1; cdr3_aa: CASSQDGLAGWNEQFF; cdr3_nt: TGTGCCAGCAGCCAAGATGGACTAGCGGGATGGAATGAGCAGTTCTTC
d_call: TRBD1; v_call: TRBV12-3/TRBV12-4; clone_size: few; j_call: TRBJ1-1; cdr3_aa: CASSPGTAEAFF; cdr3_nt: TGTGCCAGCAGTCCCGGGACAGCCGAAGCTTTCTTT
d_call: -; v_call: TRBV7-9; clone_size: -; j_call: TRBJ1-1; cdr3_aa: CASSSQGSTEAFF; cdr3_nt: TGTGCCAGCAGCTCCCAGGGTTCTACTGAAGCTTTCTTT
d_call: TRBD2; v_call: TRBV7-2; clone_size: few; j_call: TRBJ2-2; cdr3_aa: CARRLAPNTGELFF; cdr3_nt: TGTGCCAGGCGACTAGCGCCGAACACCGGGGAGCTGTTTTTT
d_call: TRBD1; v_call: TRBV12-3/TRBV12-4; clone_size: -; j_call: TRBJ1-5; cdr3_aa: CASSSLGTAGQPQHF; cdr3_nt: TGTGCCAGCAGTTCCCTGGGGACAGCGGGTCAGCCCCAGCATTTT
d_call: -; v_call: TRBV6-2/TRBV6-3; clone_size: -; j_call: TRBJ2-7; cdr3_aa: CASSPIWGADEQYF; cdr3_nt: TGTGCCAGCAGCCCCATCTGGGGCGCGGACGAGCAGTACTTC
d_call: TRBD1; v_call: TRBV29-1; clone_size: few; j_call: TRBJ2-7; cdr3_aa: CSVVGVRTGLSYEQYF; cdr3_nt: TGCAGCGTTGTGGGGGTAAGGACAGGCCTCTCCTACGAGCAGTACTTC
d_call: -; v_call: TRBV27; clone_size: many; j_call: TRBJ2-1; cdr3_aa: CASSVLALVGEQFF; cdr3_nt: TGTGCCAGCAGTGTGCTAGCGCTTGTAGGTGAGCAGTTCTTC
d_call: -; v_call: TRBV29-1; clone_size: -; j_call: TRBJ2-7; cdr3_aa: CSAQGLGEQYF; cdr3_nt: TGCAGCGCCCAGGGTTTGGGCGAGCAGTACTTC
d_call: -; v_call: TRBV29-1; clone_size: -; j_call: TRBJ1-2; cdr3_aa: CSATGRDGYTF; cdr3_nt: TGCAGCGCTACAGGGCGCGATGGCTACACCTTC
d_call: TRBD2; v_call: TRBV20-1; clone_size: few; j_call: TRBJ2-3; cdr3_aa: CSAISDTSGADTQYF; cdr3_nt: TGCAGTGCTATTAGTGATACTAGCGGGGCAGATACGCAGTATTTT
d_call: TRBD2; v_call: TRBV29-1; clone_size: few; j_call: TRBJ2-4; cdr3_aa: CSVGSSGSEGKNIQYF; cdr3_nt: TGCAGCGTTGGGTCTAGCGGGAGCGAGGGCAAAAACATTCAGTACTTC
d_call: TRBD1; v_call: TRBV5-1; clone_size: few; j_call: TRBJ2-1; cdr3_aa: CASSLEGAPYNEQFF; cdr3_nt: TGCGCCAGCAGCTTGGAGGGGGCCCCCTACAATGAGCAGTTCTTC
d_call: TRBD2; v_call: TRBV4-3; clone_size: -; j_call: TRBJ2-3; cdr3_aa: CASSQDRLAGGYTDTQYF; cdr3_nt: TGCGCCAGCAGCCAAGATAGGCTAGCGGGAGGGTACACAGATACGCAGTATTTT
d_call: -; v_call: TRBV3-1; clone_size: few; j_call: TRBJ2-1; cdr3_aa: CASSQEPEGGFYEQFF; cdr3_nt: TGTGCCAGCAGCCAAGAGCCTGAGGGTGGATTTTATGAGCAGTTCTTC
d_call: TRBD1; v_call: TRBV27; clone_size: many; j_call: TRBJ2-1; cdr3_aa: CASSLRTGHNEQFF; cdr3_nt: TGTGCCAGCAGCCTGAGGACAGGGCACAATGAGCAGTTCTTC
d_call: -; v_call: TRBV10-2; clone_size: -; j_call: TRBJ2-5; cdr3_aa: CASSELYSQETQYF; cdr3_nt: TGCGCCAGCAGTGAGTTGTATAGTCAAGAGACCCAGTACTTC
d_call: -; v_call: TRBV10-2; clone_size: few; j_call: TRBJ2-1; cdr3_aa: CASIRGNEQFF; cdr3_nt: TGCGCCAGCATCCGCGGCAATGAGCAGTTCTTC
d_call: TRBD2; v_call: TRBV5-1; clone_size: few; j_call: TRBJ2-2; cdr3_aa: CASSWVTSGAGELFF; cdr3_nt: TGCGCCAGCAGCTGGGTGACTAGCGGGGCCGGGGAGCTGTTTTTT
d_call: TRBD1; v_call: TRBV12-3/TRBV12-4; clone_size: -; j_call: TRBJ2-1; cdr3_aa: CASSFYRDRNNEQFF; cdr3_nt: TGTGCCAGCAGTTTCTACCGGGACAGAAACAATGAGCAGTTCTTC
d_call: TRBD2; v_call: TRBV9; clone_size: few; j_call: TRBJ2-3; cdr3_aa: CASSIGLAGGPFADTQYF; cdr3_nt: TGTGCCAGCAGCATCGGACTAGCGGGAGGGCCCTTCGCAGATACGCAGTATTTT
d_call: -; v_call: TRBV29-1; clone_size: few; j_call: TRBJ2-1; cdr3_aa: CSVASPHFSNYNEQFF; cdr3_nt: TGCAGCGTTGCTAGCCCCCATTTTTCGAACTACAATGAGCAGTTCTTC
d_call: TRBD1; v_call: TRBV6-5; clone_size: many; j_call: TRBJ2-7; cdr3_aa: CASSYSAGGYEQYF; cdr3_nt: TGTGCCAGCAGTTACTCGGCAGGGGGATACGAGCAGTACTTC
d_call: TRBD2; v_call: TRBV15; clone_size: -; j_call: TRBJ2-3; cdr3_aa: CATSRDLAGVVTDTQYF; cdr3_nt: TGTGCCACCAGCAGAGATCTAGCGGGAGTCGTCACAGATACGCAGTATTTT
d_call: -; v_call: TRBV7-2; clone_size: -; j_call: TRBJ2-1; cdr3_aa: CASRSSGLNEQFF; cdr3_nt: TGTGCCAGCAGGAGCTCAGGGCTCAATGAGCAGTTCTTC
d_call: TRBD2; v_call: TRBV4-3; clone_size: -; j_call: TRBJ2-2; cdr3_aa: CASSQALREVYDNTGELFF; cdr3_nt: TGCGCCAGCAGCCAAGCTTTGCGGGAGGTTTATGACAACACCGGGGAGCTGTTTTTT
d_call: -; v_call: TRBV7-9; clone_size: -; j_call: TRBJ2-1; cdr3_aa: CAVRSSKVNNEQFF; cdr3_nt: TGTGCCGTCCGCTCGAGCAAGGTAAACAATGAGCAGTTCTTC
d_call: TRBD1; v_call: TRBV5-6; clone_size: -; j_call: TRBJ1-1; cdr3_aa: CASTQSPGQGAWYTEAFF; cdr3_nt: TGTGCCAGCACCCAGAGCCCGGGACAGGGGGCTTGGTACACTGAAGCTTTCTTT
d_call: -; v_call: TRBV5-1; clone_size: -; j_call: TRBJ2-7; cdr3_aa: CASSLIPQEQYF; cdr3_nt: TGCGCCAGCAGCTTGATCCCTCAGGAGCAGTACTTC
d_call: TRBD1; v_call: TRBV7-3; clone_size: few; j_call: TRBJ2-5; cdr3_aa: CASSSTGGVETQYF; cdr3_nt: TGTGCCAGCAGCTCTACAGGGGGTGTAGAGACCCAGTACTTC